This T cell receptor (beta chain) appears in the sequencing data of a study of blood T cell repertoires in COVID-19. Study-wide background: Some COVID-19 samples were acute and others convalescent; all came from the United States, Italy and Spain. Sample material is recorded as cDNA or gDNA derived from T cells, B-cell-depleted T cells, or PBMCs.

This clone came up a few times. Methods used by the authors: The authors estimated nucleated cell counts from reference gene primer amplification. Profiling relied on immunoSEQ multiplex PCR, and the TCRdb table lists in-frame clones only, not all of them. The V and J calls and clone size are taken from that table; D and trimming were inferred from the DNA. The profile shows 200,000 to 250,000 clones, around four fifths of them singletons. Per germline, CDR1 SGHAT and CDR2 FQNNGV. V lost 3 bases to trimming and J lost 8 bases, with 22 bases between them. CDR3 size: 16 residues. The V call is TRBV11-2, the J call TRBJ1-2; D may be TRBD1 (6 bases). The source is a woman aged 55-75 years with active or convalescent COVID-19. The sample consisted of peripheral blood. The chain's CDR3 is CASSFSMGTSERGYTF. The CDR3 DNA follows: TGTGCCAGCAGCTTCTCGATGGGGACATCCGAACGAGGCTACACCTTC.